A selection of T cell receptor beta chains follows, all from one sample in a study of beta chain features in type 1 diabetes. Data came from immunoSEQ multiplex PCR; TCRdb stores just in-frame clones and leaves some out. The profile covers some 150,000 clones, with about 10% appearing a single time and around 0.68% taken by the ten largest. Material for sequencing was central memory CD4+ T cells from blood. The source is a young man in good health. CDR3s include the opening cysteine and the closing phenylalanine or tryptophan. The order of the fields is D gene, clone size, V gene, J gene, CDR3 DNA, CDR3 protein. The D gene is left open where the match is weak. Rows may omit the clone size; those that give it use once, few, many or a size class.

>.|.|TRBV20-1|TRBJ1-1
TGCAGTGCCCCGTTGGGCGCTGAAGCTTTCTTT
CSAPLGAEAFF
>TRBD1|few|TRBV6-5|TRBJ1-2
TGTGCCAGCAGTACCCCGGACAGGGTGTACTATGGCTACACCTTC
CASSTPDRVYYGYTF
>TRBD1|few|TRBV28|TRBJ1-2
TGTGCCAGTATATCAGCAGGGCAGGGGGCTATCTCTGGCTACACCTTC
CASISAGQGAISGYTF
>.|few|TRBV5-1|TRBJ1-4
TGCGCCAGCAGCCCCTCCGGGGGTGAAAAACTGTTTTTT
CASSPSGGEKLFF
>.|once|TRBV6-5|TRBJ2-1
TGTGCCAGCAGACCGACAGGACCCAATGAGCAGTTCTTC
CASRPTGPNEQFF
>TRBD2|few|TRBV19|TRBJ2-3
TGTGCCAGTAGTATTGGTCGGTCGAGCGGGGGGCTACGCGATACGCAGTATTTT
CASSIGRSSGGLRDTQYF
>TRBD1|few|TRBV9|TRBJ2-7
TGTGCCAGCAGCGTCGGAACCGGGACAGGGCAACGAACTATCCCCTACGAGCAGTACTTC
CASSVGTGTGQRTIPYEQYF
>.|few|TRBV7-9|TRBJ2-1
TGTGCCAGCAGCCTAGGGAGTCCTTACAATGAGCAGTTCTTC
CASSLGSPYNEQFF
>.|.|TRBV7-6|TRBJ2-5
TGTGCCAGCGCCCCCCCGGGGGAGACCCAGTACTTC
CASAPPGETQYF
>TRBD2|.|TRBV7-8|TRBJ2-1
TGTGCCAGCAGCCCCGGGGGAGCGGGGAGCTCCTACAATGAGCAGTTCTTC
CASSPGGAGSSYNEQFF
>.|.|TRBV4-3|TRBJ1-2
TGCGCCAGCAGCCAAGATTGGCAGCTGGGAGCTAACTATGGCTACACCTTC
CASSQDWQLGANYGYTF
>.|.|TRBV10-2|TRBJ2-6
TGCGCCAGCACCTTGGCGGCAGCTGGGGCCAACGTCCTGACTTTC
CASTLAAAGANVLTF
>TRBD2|few|TRBV9|TRBJ2-3
TGTGCCAGCAGCGTAGGGCTAGCGGGGGGGCAATATACGCAGTATTTT
CASSVGLAGGQYTQYF
>TRBD2|many|TRBV7-9|TRBJ2-3
TGTGCCAGCAGCCTCGGGACTATCGCGGATACGCAGTATTTT
CASSLGTIADTQYF
>.|few|TRBV30|TRBJ1-5
TGTGCCTGGAGTGTCCGACTCAATCAGCCCCAGCATTTT
CAWSVRLNQPQHF
>.|.|TRBV28|TRBJ2-1
TGTGCCAGCGGAGCCGGGACACCCCTTTACAATGAGCAGTTCTTC
CASGAGTPLYNEQFF
>TRBD1|.|TRBV18|TRBJ1-3
TGTGCCAGCTCACCCGACAGGGGATACACCATATATTTT
CASSPDRGYTIYF
>.|.|TRBV30|TRBJ1-2
TGTGCCTGGACCGGGGGGCTCTATGGCTACACCTTC
CAWTGGLYGYTF
>.|few|TRBV28|TRBJ2-7
TGTGCCGAGTCTTCCGGCGGGTCGGACTACGAGCAGTACTTC
CAESSGGSDYEQYF
>TRBD1|.|TRBV19|TRBJ1-4
TGTGCCAGTAGTACGGGACAGGGAGTTGAAAAACTGTTTTTT
CASSTGQGVEKLFF